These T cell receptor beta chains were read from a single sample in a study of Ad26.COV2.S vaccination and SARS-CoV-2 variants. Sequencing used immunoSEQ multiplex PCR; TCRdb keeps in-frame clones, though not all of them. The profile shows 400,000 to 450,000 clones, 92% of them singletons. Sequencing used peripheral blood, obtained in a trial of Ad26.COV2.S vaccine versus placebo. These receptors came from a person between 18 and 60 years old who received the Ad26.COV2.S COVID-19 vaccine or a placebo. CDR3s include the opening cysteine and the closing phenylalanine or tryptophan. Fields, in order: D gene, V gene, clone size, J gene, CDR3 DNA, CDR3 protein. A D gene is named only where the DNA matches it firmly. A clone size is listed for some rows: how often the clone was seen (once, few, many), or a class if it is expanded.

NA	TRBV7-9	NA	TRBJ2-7	TGTGCCAGCAGCTTATATGCTCCCTACGAGCAGTACTTC	CASSLYAPYEQYF
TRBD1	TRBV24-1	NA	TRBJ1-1	TGTGCCACCAGTGATCAAGCGACAGGGGCGGGTGAAGCTTTCTTT	CATSDQATGAGEAFF
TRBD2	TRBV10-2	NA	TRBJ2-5	TGCGCCAGCAGTCAGCCTCGAGCGGGGGGACCGCAAGAGACCCAGTACTTC	CASSQPRAGGPQETQYF
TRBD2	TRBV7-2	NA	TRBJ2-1	TGTGCCAGCAGCTCTCCACTAAGCGGGGGGGTTTACAATGAGCAGTTCTTC	CASSSPLSGGVYNEQFF
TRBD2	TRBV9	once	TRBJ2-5	TGTGCCAGCAGCGTATCTAGCGGGGTAAAGGGCACGGGGGACCAAGAGACCCAGTACTTC	CASSVSSGVKGTGDQETQYF
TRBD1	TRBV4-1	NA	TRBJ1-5	TGCGCCAGCAGCCACCGCACAGGGGCCAATCAGCCCCAGCATTTT	CASSHRTGANQPQHF
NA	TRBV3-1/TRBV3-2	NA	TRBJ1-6	TGTGCCAGCAGCCTATTTCTCTGGGGCACAAATTCACCCCTCCACTTT	CASSLFLWGTNSPLHF
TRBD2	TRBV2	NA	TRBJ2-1	TGTGCCAGCACCGTCGCGGGGGGGTTCTCCTACAATGAGCAGTTCTTC	CASTVAGGFSYNEQFF
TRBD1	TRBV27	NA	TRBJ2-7	TGTGCCAGCAGTCCACTAGGACAGGGGGGTAAGAACGAGCAGTACTTC	CASSPLGQGGKNEQYF
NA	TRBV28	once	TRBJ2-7	TGTGCCAGCAGTTTCGGGCTAGGTTTGACCTCCTACGAGCAGTACTTC	CASSFGLGLTSYEQYF
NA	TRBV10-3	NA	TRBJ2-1	TGTGCCATCAGTGAGATGGGCAATGAGCAGTTCTTC	CAISEMGNEQFF
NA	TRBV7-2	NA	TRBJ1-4	TGTGCCAGCAGCTTCCAGGGTCCGCGGGAAAAACTGTTTTTT	CASSFQGPREKLFF
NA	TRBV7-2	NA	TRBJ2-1	TGTGCCAGCAGCTTCGCTCCGACAGGGAGGAATGAGCAGTTCTTC	CASSFAPTGRNEQFF
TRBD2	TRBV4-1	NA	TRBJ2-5	TGCGCCAGCAGCTACCTAGCGGGGGGGGTGTGGACCCAGTACTTC	CASSYLAGGVWTQYF
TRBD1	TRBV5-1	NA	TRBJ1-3	TGCGCCAGCAGCTTTGGACAGGGAAAACCCTCTGGAAACACCATATATTTT	CASSFGQGKPSGNTIYF
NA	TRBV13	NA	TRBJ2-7	TGTGCCAGCAGCTTAAGGGGCGAGCAGTACTTC	CASSLRGEQYF
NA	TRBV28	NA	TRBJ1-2	TGTGCCAGCAGCTTTAGGGGGGTGCGCTATGGCTACACCTTC	CASSFRGVRYGYTF
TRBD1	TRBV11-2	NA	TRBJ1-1	TGTGCCAGCAGCTTATTTGGGGACAGGGCCGAAGCTTTCTTT	CASSLFGDRAEAFF
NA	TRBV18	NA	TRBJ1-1	TGTGCCAGCTCGGTGCAAAAGCTGAACACTGAAGCTTTCTTT	CASSVQKLNTEAFF
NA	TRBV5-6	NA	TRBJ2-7	TGTGCCAGCAGACCGCGAGGGTGGTACGAGCAGTACTTC	CASRPRGWYEQYF
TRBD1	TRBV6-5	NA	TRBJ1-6	TGTGCCAGCAGTTACGGGACAGCGAATTCACCCCTCCACTTT	CASSYGTANSPLHF
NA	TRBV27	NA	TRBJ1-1	TGTGCCAGCAGTTCAAAACCACAGGGTCAGAGGACTGAAGCTTTCTTT	CASSSKPQGQRTEAFF
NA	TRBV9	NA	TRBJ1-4	TGTGCCAGCAGCGTTCTGGCGAACTCGGGTGAAAAACTGTTTTTT	CASSVLANSGEKLFF
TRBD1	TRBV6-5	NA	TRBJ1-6	TGTGCCAGCCGGTCGACCGGGACAGGGGGATCACCCCTCCACTTT	CASRSTGTGGSPLHF
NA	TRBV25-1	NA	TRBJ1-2	TGTGCCAGCTATGACGGGGGCATCTATGGCTACACCTTC	CASYDGGIYGYTF
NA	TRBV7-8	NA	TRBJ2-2	TGTGCCAGCAGCTTAGGAACCAACACCGGGGAGCTGTTTTTT	CASSLGTNTGELFF
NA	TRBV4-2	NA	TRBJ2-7	TGTGCCAGCAGCCATGGGACGGCTTACGAGCAGTACTTC	CASSHGTAYEQYF
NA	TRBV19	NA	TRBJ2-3	TGTGCCAGTAGCCGAAGGTCTTCAGATACGCAGTATTTT	CASSRRSSDTQYF
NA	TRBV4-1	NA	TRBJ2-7	TGCGCCAGCAGCCAAGATCTTCAGTTTAACTCCTACGAGCAGTACTTC	CASSQDLQFNSYEQYF
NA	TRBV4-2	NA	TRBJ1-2	TGTGCCAGCAGCACTCCAACCTGGGGAGGCTATGGCTACACCTTC	CASSTPTWGGYGYTF
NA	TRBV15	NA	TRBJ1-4	TGTGCCACCAGGGGTCCCGGAACAACTAATGAAAAACTGTTTTTT	CATRGPGTTNEKLFF
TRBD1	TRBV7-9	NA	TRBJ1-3	TGTGCCAGCAGCGGGGACAGGAGGAGGAACACCATATATTTT	CASSGDRRRNTIYF
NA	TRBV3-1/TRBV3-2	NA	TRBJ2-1	TGTGCCAGCAGCCAAGCGGTGGTTTACAATGAGCAGTTCTTC	CASSQAVVYNEQFF
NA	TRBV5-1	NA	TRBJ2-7	TGCGCCAGCAGCTTGAAAACCCAAAAGGAATACGAGCAGTACTTC	CASSLKTQKEYEQYF
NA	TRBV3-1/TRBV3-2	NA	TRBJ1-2	TGTGCCAGTCACAAGAACGGGGAAACTAACTATGGCTACACCTTC	CASHKNGETNYGYTF
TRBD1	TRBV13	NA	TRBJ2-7	TGTGCCAGCAGCCCGCTTTCCGGGACAGGGCCCTACGAGCAGTACTTC	CASSPLSGTGPYEQYF
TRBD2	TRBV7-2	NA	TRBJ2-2	TGTGCCAGCAGCGCCCGACTAGCGGGGGGACCGAACACCGGGGAGCTGTTTTTT	CASSARLAGGPNTGELFF
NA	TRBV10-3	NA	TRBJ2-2	TGTGCCATCAGGGAGACAGGAGGTTGGGCCGGGGAGCTGTTTTTT	CAIRETGGWAGELFF
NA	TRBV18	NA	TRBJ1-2	TGTGCCAGCTCCCCTGAAGGGACGGGAATTGGCTACACCTTC	CASSPEGTGIGYTF
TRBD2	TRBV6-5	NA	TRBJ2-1	TGTGCCAGCAGAGCGGGACTAGCGGGGTGGGGTGAGCAGTTCTTC	CASRAGLAGWGEQFF
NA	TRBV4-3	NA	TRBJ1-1	TGCGCCAGCAGCCAAGATGTCATCGGGGGGAGCACTGAAGCTTTCTTT	CASSQDVIGGSTEAFF
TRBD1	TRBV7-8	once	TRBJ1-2	TGTGCCAGCAGCTCGCGAAACACAGGGGGCAGAGGTGGCTACACCTTC	CASSSRNTGGRGGYTF